Each of the 3 T cell receptor beta chains below was sequenced from the same sample in a study of PD-1 blockade in classical Hodgkin lymphoma. Relapse was seen in all patients after autologous stem cell transplantation, and brentuximab vedotin exposure was variable. The data were produced by immunoSEQ multiplex PCR, yet TCRdb's version contains in-frame clones alone and is incomplete. The sample has 10,000 to 15,000 clones; more than 85% are singletons. Sequenced here: peripheral blood mononuclear cells (PBMCs), sampled at baseline. Receptors were obtained from a human donor with classical Hodgkin lymphoma.

The rearrangement uses TRBV5-1 and TRBJ2-5; D is unclear. This CDR3 is built from 14 residues. Per germline, CDR1 SGHRS and CDR2 YFSETQ. Trimming shortened V by 2 bases and J by 4 bases, and 12 bases separated the two germline ends. The CDR3 is CASSLSRRGETQYF. The CDR3 DNA reads TGCGCCAGCAGCTTATCCAGGCGCGGAGAGACCCAGTACTTC.

J is TRBJ2-7 and V is TRBV5-1, with D maybe TRBD2 (5 bases). The CDR3 is 15 amino acids. The germline V gene has CDR1 SGHRS and CDR2 YFSETQ. The germline V and J ends were trimmed by 2 bases and 0 bases, with 12 bases remaining between them. The CDR3 is CASSLGSGGSYEQYF. CDR3 coding DNA: TGCGCCAGCAGCTTAGGGTCAGGAGGCTCCTACGAGCAGTACTTC.

The V gene is TRBV30, the J gene TRBJ2-7, with TRBD1 matching 8 bases. CDR1 is GTSNPN and CDR2 is SVGIG in the germline V gene (reference sequence). CDR3 size: 14 residues. V lost 2 bases and J lost 7; bases outside the gene matches: 10. The CDR3 sequence is CAWSRRQGMWEQYF. The CDR3 bases are TGTGCCTGGAGTAGGAGACAGGGGATGTGGGAGCAGTACTTC.